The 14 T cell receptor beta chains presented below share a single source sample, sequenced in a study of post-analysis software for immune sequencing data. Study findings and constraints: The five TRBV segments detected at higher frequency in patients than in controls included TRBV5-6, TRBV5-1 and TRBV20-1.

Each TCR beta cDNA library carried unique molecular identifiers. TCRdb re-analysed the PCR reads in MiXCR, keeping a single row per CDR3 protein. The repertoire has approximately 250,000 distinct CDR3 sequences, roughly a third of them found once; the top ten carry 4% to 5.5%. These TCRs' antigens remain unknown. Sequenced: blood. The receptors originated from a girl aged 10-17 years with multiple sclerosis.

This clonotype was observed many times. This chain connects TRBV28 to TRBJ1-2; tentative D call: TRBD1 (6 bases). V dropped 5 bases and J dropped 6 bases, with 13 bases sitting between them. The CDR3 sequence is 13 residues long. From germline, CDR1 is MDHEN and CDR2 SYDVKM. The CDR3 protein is CASSRGRTDGYTF. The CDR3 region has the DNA TGTGCCAGCAGTAGGGGGAGGACAGATGGCTACACCTTC.

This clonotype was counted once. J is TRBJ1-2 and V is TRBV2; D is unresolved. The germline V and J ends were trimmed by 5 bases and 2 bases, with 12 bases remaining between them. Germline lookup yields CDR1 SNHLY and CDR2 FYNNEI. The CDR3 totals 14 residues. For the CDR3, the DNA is TGTGCCAGCAGTAAAGACGGCACGAACTATGGCTACACCTTC. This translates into CASSKDGTNYGYTF.

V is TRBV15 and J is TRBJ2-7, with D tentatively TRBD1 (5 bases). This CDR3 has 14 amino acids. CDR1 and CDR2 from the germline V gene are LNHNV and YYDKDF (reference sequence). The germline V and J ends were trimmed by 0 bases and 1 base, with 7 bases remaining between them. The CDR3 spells CATSRDRASYEQYF. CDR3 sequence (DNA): TGTGCCACCAGCAGAGACAGGGCGTCCTACGAGCAGTACTTC.

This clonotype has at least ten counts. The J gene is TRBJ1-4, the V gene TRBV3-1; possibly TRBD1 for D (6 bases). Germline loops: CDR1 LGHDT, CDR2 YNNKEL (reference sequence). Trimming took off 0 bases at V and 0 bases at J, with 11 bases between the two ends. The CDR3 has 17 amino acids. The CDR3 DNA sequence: TGTGCCAGCAGCCAAGAGGGCAGGGGTACAACTAATGAAAAACTGTTTTTT. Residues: CASSQEGRGTTNEKLFF.

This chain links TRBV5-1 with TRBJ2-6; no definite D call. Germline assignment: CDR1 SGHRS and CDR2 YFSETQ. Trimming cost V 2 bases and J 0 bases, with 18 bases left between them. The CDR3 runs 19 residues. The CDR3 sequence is CASSLNQQSPFSGANVLTF. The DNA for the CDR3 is TGCGCCAGCAGCTTAAATCAACAGTCGCCATTCTCTGGGGCCAACGTCCTGACTTTC.

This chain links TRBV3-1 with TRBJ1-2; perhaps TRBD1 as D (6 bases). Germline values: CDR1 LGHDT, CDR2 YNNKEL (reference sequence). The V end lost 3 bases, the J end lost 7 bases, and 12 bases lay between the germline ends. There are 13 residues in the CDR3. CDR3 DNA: TGTGCCAGCAGCCAGGGGGCTCGGGCTGGCTACACCTTC. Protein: CASSQGARAGYTF.

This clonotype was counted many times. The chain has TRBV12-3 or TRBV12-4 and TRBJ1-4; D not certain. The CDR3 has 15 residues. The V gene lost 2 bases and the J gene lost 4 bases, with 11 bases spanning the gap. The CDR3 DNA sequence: TGTGCCAGCAGTTTAATGGCGTCCGTTAATGAAAAACTGTTTTTT. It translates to CASSLMASVNEKLFF.

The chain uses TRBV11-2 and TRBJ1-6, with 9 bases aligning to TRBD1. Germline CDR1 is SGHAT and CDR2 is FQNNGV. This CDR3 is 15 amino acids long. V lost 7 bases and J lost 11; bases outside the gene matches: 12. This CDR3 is CASTTRGQGFTPLHF. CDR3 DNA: TGTGCCAGCACTACCCGGGGACAGGGATTTACACCCCTCCACTTT.

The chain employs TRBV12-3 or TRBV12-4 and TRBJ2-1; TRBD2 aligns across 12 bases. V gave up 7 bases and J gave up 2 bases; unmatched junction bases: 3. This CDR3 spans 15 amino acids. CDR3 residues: CASTSGGAPYNEQFF. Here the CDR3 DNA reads TGTGCCAGCACTAGCGGGGGGGCCCCCTACAATGAGCAGTTCTTC.

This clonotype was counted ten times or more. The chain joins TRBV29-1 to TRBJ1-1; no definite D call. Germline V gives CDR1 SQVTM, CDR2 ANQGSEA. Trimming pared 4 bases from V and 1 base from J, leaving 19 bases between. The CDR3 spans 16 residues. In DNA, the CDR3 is TGCAGCGTTGGCCTTAGAGCCCAGCCCAAGAACACTGAAGCTTTCTTT. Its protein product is CSVGLRAQPKNTEAFF.

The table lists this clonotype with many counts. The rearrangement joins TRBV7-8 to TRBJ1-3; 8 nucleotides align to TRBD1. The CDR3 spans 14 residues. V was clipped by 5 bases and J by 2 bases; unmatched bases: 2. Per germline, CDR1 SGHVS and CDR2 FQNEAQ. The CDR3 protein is CASSPDRAGNTIYF. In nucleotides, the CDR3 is TGTGCCAGCAGCCCGGACAGGGCTGGAAACACCATATATTTT. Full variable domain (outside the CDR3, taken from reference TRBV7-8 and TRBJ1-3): GAGVSQSPRYKVAKRGQDVALRCDPISGHVSLFWYQQALGQGPEFLTYFQNEAQLDKSGLPSDRFFAERPEGSVSTLKIQRTQQEDSAVYLCASSPDRAGNTIYFGEGSWLTVV.

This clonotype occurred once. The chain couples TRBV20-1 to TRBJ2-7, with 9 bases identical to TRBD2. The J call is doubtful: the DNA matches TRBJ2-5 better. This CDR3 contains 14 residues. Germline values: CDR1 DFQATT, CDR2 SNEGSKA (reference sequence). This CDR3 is CSARDALAGETQYF. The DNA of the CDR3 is TGCAGTGCTAGAGACGCACTAGCGGGAGAGACCCAGTACTTC.

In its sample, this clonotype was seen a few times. CDR3 region: CSVEDGQRGVYNEQYF. In DNA form, the CDR3 reads TGCAGCGTTGAAGATGGCCAGCGGGGGGTATACAATGAGCAGTACTTC. V is TRBV29-1 and J is TRBJ2-7; 9 nucleotides line up with TRBD2. From germline, CDR1 is SQVTM and CDR2 ANQGSEA. The CDR3 is made up of 16 amino acids. With V trimmed by 0 bases and J by 7 bases, 13 bases remained unmatched.

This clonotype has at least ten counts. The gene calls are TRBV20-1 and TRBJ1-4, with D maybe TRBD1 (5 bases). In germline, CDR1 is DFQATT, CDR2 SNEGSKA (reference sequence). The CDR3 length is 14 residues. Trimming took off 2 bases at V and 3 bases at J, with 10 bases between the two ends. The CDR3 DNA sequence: TGCAGTGCTAGATGGGGCCGGGCTAATGAAAAACTGTTTTTT. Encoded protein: CSARWGRANEKLFF.